This is a list of T cell receptor beta chains from one sample in a study of shared clonotypes between healthy human individuals. The protocol was immunoSEQ multiplex PCR, while the TCRdb copy is restricted to in-frame clones and leaves out a portion. The sample yields about 800,000 clones, 90% to 97% seen once. Material: naive CD8+ T cells sorted from blood. The receptors here all came from a man in his thirties or forties in good health. The CDR3 runs from the conserved cysteine through the conserved F or W. The D gene is left open where the match is weak. Rows give clone size only sometimes, using once, few, many, or a class for an expanded clone.

NA,TRBV28,TRBJ1-2,NA,CASSRGGYTF,TGTGCCAGCAGTCGGGGGGGCTACACCTTC
NA,TRBV7-6,TRBJ2-1,NA,CASSSSSGPYNEQFF,TGTGCCAGCAGCTCCTCGTCCGGGCCCTACAATGAGCAGTTCTTC
NA,TRBV5-4,TRBJ2-1,NA,CASPGGSSGNEQFF,TGTGCCAGCCCAGGAGGCTCATCTGGCAATGAGCAGTTCTTC
NA,TRBV27,TRBJ2-3,NA,CASSSGLTNPDTQYF,TGTGCCAGCAGTTCGGGCCTAACGAATCCGGATACGCAGTATTTT
TRBD2,TRBV27,TRBJ2-1,once,CASSRTSGYNEQFF,TGTGCCAGCAGTCGGACTAGCGGTTACAATGAGCAGTTCTTC
NA,TRBV19,TRBJ1-2,NA,CACGRTEANYGYTF,TGTGCCTGCGGTCGGACGGAAGCTAACTATGGCTACACCTTC
TRBD1,TRBV29-1,TRBJ2-7,NA,CSVESQGETYEQYF,TGCAGCGTTGAATCGCAGGGGGAAACCTACGAGCAGTACTTC
NA,TRBV10-3,TRBJ2-1,NA,CAISEAGTSSYNEQFF,TGTGCCATCAGTGAGGCGGGAACTAGCTCCTACAATGAGCAGTTCTTC
TRBD1,TRBV19,TRBJ1-2,NA,CASMGQGASNYGYTF,TGTGCCAGTATGGGACAGGGGGCATCTAACTATGGCTACACCTTC
NA,TRBV4-1,TRBJ1-1,NA,CASSQVGGFRGILNTEAFF,TGCGCCAGCAGCCAAGTTGGAGGATTCAGAGGAATACTGAACACTGAAGCTTTCTTT
NA,TRBV7-8,TRBJ2-3,NA,CASSLVGEASTDTQYF,TGTGCCAGCAGCTTAGTAGGGGAGGCTAGCACAGATACGCAGTATTTT
TRBD1,TRBV28,TRBJ2-1,NA,CASSSGTGHISSYNEQFF,TGTGCCAGCAGTTCCGGGACAGGTCACATCAGCTCCTACAATGAGCAGTTCTTC
NA,TRBV19,TRBJ2-2,NA,CASSIFASGELFF,TGTGCCAGTAGTATTTTTGCGTCCGGGGAGCTGTTTTTT
NA,TRBV1,TRBJ1-4,once,CTSSLGRAGVGSNEKLFF,TGCACCAGCAGCCTGGGCAGGGCGGGGGTCGGGTCTAATGAAAAACTGTTTTTT
NA,TRBV7-9,TRBJ2-2,NA,CASSLAPTTGELFF,TGTGCCAGCAGCTTAGCGCCGACGACCGGGGAGCTGTTTTTT
TRBD1,TRBV9,TRBJ2-1,NA,CASSEGQGNYNEQFF,TGTGCCAGCAGCGAGGGACAGGGGAACTACAATGAGCAGTTCTTC
TRBD2,TRBV5-1,TRBJ2-1,NA,CASSSGTSGANEQFF,TGCGCCAGCAGCTCCGGGACTAGCGGGGCCAATGAGCAGTTCTTC
TRBD1,TRBV11-2,TRBJ2-1,once,CASSPGTGGYNEQFF,TGTGCCAGCAGCCCCGGGACAGGGGGGTACAATGAGCAGTTCTTC
NA,TRBV19,TRBJ2-1,NA,CASSIRPHYNEQFF,TGTGCCAGTAGTATTCGTCCGCATTACAATGAGCAGTTCTTC
NA,TRBV5-1,TRBJ2-6,NA,CASGTMRNRDPTGANVLTF,TGCGCCAGCGGTACAATGAGAAACCGGGACCCGACTGGGGCCAACGTCCTGACTTTC
NA,TRBV6-5,TRBJ1-4,NA,CASSYDSLSTNEKLFF,TGTGCCAGCAGTTACGACAGTCTCTCAACTAATGAAAAACTGTTTTTT
TRBD2,TRBV4-3,TRBJ2-5,NA,CASSQGLETSGSGETQYF,TGCGCCAGCAGCCAAGGTTTAGAGACTAGCGGGAGTGGAGAGACCCAGTACTTC
NA,TRBV29-1,TRBJ2-2,NA,CSVDDRNTGELFF,TGCAGCGTTGATGACAGGAACACCGGGGAGCTGTTTTTT
NA,TRBV19,TRBJ2-1,NA,CASVEGFSGEQFF,TGTGCCAGTGTAGAAGGCTTCTCCGGTGAGCAGTTCTTC
TRBD2,TRBV11-1,TRBJ2-7,NA,CASSLLGRAGYEQYF,TGTGCCAGCAGCTTACTCGGGAGGGCCGGGTACGAGCAGTACTTC
TRBD1,TRBV2,TRBJ2-5,NA,CASSPGGDRGVWETQYF,TGTGCCAGCAGCCCTGGTGGTGACAGGGGTGTTTGGGAGACCCAGTACTTC
NA,TRBV6-1,TRBJ2-7,once,CASNLQGPSSYEQYF,TGTGCCAGCAATCTGCAGGGTCCCTCCTCCTACGAGCAGTACTTC
NA,TRBV1,TRBJ1-5,NA,CTSSQDSCPRQAYQPQHF,TGCACCAGCAGCCAAGATTCCTGCCCGAGACAGGCATATCAGCCCCAGCATTTT
TRBD1,TRBV2,TRBJ1-2,once,CASSEADRTGTYCYTF,TGTGCCAGCAGTGAAGCGGACAGGACAGGGACCTATTGCTACACCTTC
NA,TRBV5-5,TRBJ2-7,NA,CASSLETGPYEQYF,TGTGCCAGCAGCTTGGAGACAGGACCCTACGAGCAGTACTTC
NA,TRBV5-8,TRBJ1-1,NA,CASSLEPGDFQAFF,TGTGCCAGCAGCTTGGAGCCAGGGGACTTTCAAGCTTTCTTT
TRBD1,TRBV28,TRBJ2-1,NA,CASSPSGQGWNEQFF,TGTGCCAGCAGTCCATCGGGACAGGGCTGGAATGAGCAGTTCTTC
NA,TRBV4-1,TRBJ2-7,NA,CASSPLAQGLHEQYF,TGCGCCAGCAGCCCTTTGGCGCAGGGTTTGCACGAGCAGTACTTC
TRBD2,TRBV7-6,TRBJ2-1,NA,CASSLRVAGGTHNEQFF,TGTGCCAGCAGCTTAAGGGTGGCGGGAGGGACCCACAATGAGCAGTTCTTC
TRBD1,TRBV15,TRBJ1-2,NA,CATSTTGGYYGYTF,TGTGCCACCAGCACGACAGGGGGCTACTATGGCTACACCTTC
NA,TRBV5-4,TRBJ2-3,NA,CASSFPPGGSTDTQYF,TGTGCCAGCAGCTTTCCCCCTGGGGGCAGCACAGATACGCAGTATTTT